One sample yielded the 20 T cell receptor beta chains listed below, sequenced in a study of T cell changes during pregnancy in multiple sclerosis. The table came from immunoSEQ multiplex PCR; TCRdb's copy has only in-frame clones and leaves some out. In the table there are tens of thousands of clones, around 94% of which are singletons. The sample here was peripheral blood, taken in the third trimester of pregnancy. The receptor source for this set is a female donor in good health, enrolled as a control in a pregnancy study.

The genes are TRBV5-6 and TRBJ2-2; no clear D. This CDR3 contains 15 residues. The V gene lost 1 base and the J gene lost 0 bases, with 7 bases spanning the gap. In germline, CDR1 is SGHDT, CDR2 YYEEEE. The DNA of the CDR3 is TGTGCCAGCAGCTTGCCAGGCCCGAACACCGGGGAGCTGTTTTTT. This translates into CASSLPGPNTGELFF. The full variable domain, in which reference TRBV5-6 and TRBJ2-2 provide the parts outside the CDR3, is DAGVTQSPTHLIKTRGQQVTLRCSPKSGHDTVSWYQQALGQGPQFIFQYYEEEERQRGNFPDRFSGHQFPNYSSELNVNALLLGDSALYLCASSLPGPNTGELFFGEGSRLTVL.

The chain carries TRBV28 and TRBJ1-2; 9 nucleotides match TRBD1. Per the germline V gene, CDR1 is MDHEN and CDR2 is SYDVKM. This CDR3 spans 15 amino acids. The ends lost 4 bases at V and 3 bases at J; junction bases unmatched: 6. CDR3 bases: TGTGCCAGCAGTTCCGGACAGGGGTCCTACTATGGCTACACCTTC. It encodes CASSSGQGSYYGYTF.

The CDR3 DNA reads as TGTGCCAGCAGCGTAGAGGGAAGGTGGGGGCTCACCGTCTACAATGAGCAGTTCTTC. This translates into CASSVEGRWGLTVYNEQFF. V usage is TRBV9 and J usage is TRBJ2-1, with D maybe TRBD1 (6 bases). V lost 0 bases and J 3 bases, leaving 22 bases between the germline ends. The CDR3 consists of 19 residues. CDR1 is SGDLS, CDR2 YYNGEE, per germline.

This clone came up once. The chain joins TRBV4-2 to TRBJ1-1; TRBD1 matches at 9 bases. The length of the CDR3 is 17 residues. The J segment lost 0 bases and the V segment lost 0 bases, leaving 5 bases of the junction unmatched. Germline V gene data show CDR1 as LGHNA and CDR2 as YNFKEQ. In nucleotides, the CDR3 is TGTGCCAGCAGCCAAGATTTGGGACAGGGTCTGAACACTGAAGCTTTCTTT. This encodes CASSQDLGQGLNTEAFF.

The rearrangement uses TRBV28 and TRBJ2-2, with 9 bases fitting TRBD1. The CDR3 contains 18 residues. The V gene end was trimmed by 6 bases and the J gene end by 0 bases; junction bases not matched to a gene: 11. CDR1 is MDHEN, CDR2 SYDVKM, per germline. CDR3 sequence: CASSSPRTGVANTGELFF. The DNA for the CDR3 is TGTGCCAGCAGCTCCCCTAGGACAGGGGTCGCGAACACCGGGGAGCTGTTTTTT.

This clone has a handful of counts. The DNA of the CDR3 is TGTGCCAGCACCCTTGATCGAGGGCATCAAAACATTCAGTACTTC. Translation: CASTLDRGHQNIQYF. This sequence joins TRBV11-2 and TRBJ2-4; weak D call: TRBD2 (5 bases). Germline CDR1 is SGHAT and CDR2 is FQNNGV. Trimming took off 7 bases at V and 5 bases at J, with 18 bases between the two ends. The CDR3 is made up of 15 amino acids.

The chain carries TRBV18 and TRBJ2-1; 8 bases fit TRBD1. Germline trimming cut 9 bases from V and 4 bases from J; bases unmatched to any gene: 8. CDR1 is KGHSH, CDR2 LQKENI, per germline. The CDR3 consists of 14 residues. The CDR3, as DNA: TGTGCCAGTCTTGACAGGGGAATTTACAATGAGCAGTTCTTC. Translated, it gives CASLDRGIYNEQFF. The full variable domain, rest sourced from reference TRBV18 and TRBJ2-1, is NAGVMQNPRHLVRRRGQEARLRCSPMKGHSHVYWYRQLPEEGLKFMVYLQKENIIDESGMPKERFSAEFPKEGPSILRIQQVVRGDSAAYFCASLDRGIYNEQFFGPGTRLTVL.

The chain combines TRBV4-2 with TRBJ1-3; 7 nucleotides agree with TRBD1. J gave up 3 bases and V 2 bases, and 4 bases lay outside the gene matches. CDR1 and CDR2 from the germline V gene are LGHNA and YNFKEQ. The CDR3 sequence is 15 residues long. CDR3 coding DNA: TGTGCCAGCAGCCAACTGACAGGGTATGGAAACACCATATATTTT. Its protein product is CASSQLTGYGNTIYF.

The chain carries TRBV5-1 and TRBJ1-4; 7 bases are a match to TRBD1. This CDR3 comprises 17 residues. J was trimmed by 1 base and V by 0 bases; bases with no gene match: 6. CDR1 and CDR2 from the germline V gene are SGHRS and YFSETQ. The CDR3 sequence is CASSLDYRQGTNEKLFF. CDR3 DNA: TGCGCCAGCAGCTTGGATTACAGACAGGGAACTAATGAAAAACTGTTTTTT.

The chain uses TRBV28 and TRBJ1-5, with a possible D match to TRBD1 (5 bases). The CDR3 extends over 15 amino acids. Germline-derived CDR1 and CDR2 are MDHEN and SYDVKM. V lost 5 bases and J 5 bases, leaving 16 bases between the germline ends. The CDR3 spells CASSKGQGTHQPQHF. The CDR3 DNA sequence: TGTGCCAGCAGTAAAGGGCAGGGCACCCATCAGCCCCAGCATTTT.

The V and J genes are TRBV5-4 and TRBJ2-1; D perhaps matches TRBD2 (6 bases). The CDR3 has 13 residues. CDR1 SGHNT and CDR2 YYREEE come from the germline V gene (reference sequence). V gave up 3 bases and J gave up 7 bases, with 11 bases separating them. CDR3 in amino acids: CASSSGVRNEQFF. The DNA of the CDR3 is TGTGCCAGCAGCTCGGGGGTACGGAATGAGCAGTTCTTC.

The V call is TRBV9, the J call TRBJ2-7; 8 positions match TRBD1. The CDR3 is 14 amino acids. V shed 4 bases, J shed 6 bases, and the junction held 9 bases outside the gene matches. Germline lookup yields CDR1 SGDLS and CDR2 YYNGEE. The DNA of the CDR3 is TGTGCCAGCAGCATTGGACAGGGTGTTAGCGAGCAGTACTTC. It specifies CASSIGQGVSEQYF.

The CDR3 is CASSPGTGTYEQYF. CDR3 nucleotide sequence: TGTGCCAGCAGCCCCGGGACAGGGACCTACGAGCAGTACTTC. This chain connects TRBV7-3 to TRBJ2-7, with TRBD1 identical over 9 bases. Looked up from germline, CDR1 is SGHTA and CDR2 is FQGTGA. V gave up 5 bases and J gave up 2 bases; unmatched junction bases: 4. This CDR3 comprises 14 residues.

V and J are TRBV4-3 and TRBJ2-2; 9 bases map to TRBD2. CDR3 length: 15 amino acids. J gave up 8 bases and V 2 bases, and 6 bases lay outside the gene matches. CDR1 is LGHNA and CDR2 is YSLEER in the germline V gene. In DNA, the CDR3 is TGCGCCAGCAGCCAAATAGCGGGAGTTTCTGGGGAGCTGTTTTTT. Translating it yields CASSQIAGVSGELFF.

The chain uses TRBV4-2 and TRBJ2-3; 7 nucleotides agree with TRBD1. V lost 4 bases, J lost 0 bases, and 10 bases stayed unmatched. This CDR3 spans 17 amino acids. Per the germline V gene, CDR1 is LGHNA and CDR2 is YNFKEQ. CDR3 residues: CASSRRQGVPSTDTQYF. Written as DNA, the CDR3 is TGTGCCAGCAGCCGCCGACAGGGTGTCCCTAGCACAGATACGCAGTATTTT.

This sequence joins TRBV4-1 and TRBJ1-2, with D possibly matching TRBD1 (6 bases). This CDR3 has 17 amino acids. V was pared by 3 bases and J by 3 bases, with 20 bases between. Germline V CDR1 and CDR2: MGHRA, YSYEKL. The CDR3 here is CASSHPQRGGGDYGYTF. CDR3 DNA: TGCGCCAGCAGCCATCCTCAGAGGGGGGGCGGAGACTATGGCTACACCTTC.

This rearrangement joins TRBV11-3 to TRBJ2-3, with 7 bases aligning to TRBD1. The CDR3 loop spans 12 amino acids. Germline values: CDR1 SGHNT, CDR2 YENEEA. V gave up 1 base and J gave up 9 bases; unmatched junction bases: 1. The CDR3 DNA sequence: TGTGCCAGCAGCTTAGGAGGGGGCACGCAGTATTTT. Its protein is CASSLGGGTQYF.

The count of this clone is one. The CDR3 DNA reads TGTGCAAGTCGCTTAGCGATGGGGGCGTGCTATGGCTACACCTTC. It yields the protein CASRLAMGACYGYTF. J is TRBJ1-2 and V is TRBV12-2; the table assigns TRBD1, which was not confirmed against the DNA. TRBV12-2 is described as a pseudogene. The CDR3 is 15 residues long.

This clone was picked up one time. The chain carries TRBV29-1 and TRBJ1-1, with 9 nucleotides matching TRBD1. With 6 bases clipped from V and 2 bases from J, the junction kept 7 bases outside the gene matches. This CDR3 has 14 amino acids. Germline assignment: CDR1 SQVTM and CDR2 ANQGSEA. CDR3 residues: CSVGTGLLNTEAFF. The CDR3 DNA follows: TGCAGCGTAGGGACAGGGCTGTTAAACACTGAAGCTTTCTTT.

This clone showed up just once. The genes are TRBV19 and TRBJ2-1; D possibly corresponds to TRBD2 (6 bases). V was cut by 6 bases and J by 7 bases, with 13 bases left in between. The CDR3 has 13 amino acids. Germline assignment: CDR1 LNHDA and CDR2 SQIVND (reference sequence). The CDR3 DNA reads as TGTGCCAGTAGCGGACTATTCGGGAATGAGCAGTTCTTC. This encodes CASSGLFGNEQFF.